The sequence of this T cell receptor (beta chain) was determined in a study of response to subunit inactivated influenza vaccine. The table lists this clonotype with a few counts. TCRdb reprocessed the RT-PCR reads via MiXCR and lists one record per CDR3 protein. The sample includes 150,000 to 200,000 distinct CDR3 sequences, less than 15% of them seen just once. Trimming removed 5 bases from V and 5 bases from J, with 19 bases in between. This CDR3 spans 15 amino acids. CDR1 and CDR2 (germline): MDHEN, SYDVKM. These same data were also listed under a study on T cells expressing NK-cell markers. That report adds: TCR beta cDNA was generated via 5'RACE template switching incorporating UMIs. NKG2C+ dominant clonotypes from 5 to 7 donors made up about 1.0-7.0% of CD8+ T cells.

The V call is TRBV28, the J call TRBJ2-7, with a possible D match to TRBD1 (6 bases). The source is a man aged 45 to 65 who received an inactivated influenza vaccine. The sequencing here drew on CD8+ T cells sorted from PBMCs, taken roughly 12 days after vaccination. The CDR3 DNA sequence: TGTGCCAGCAGTCTCGGGACAAGTATTACCAACGAGCAGTACTTC. Residues: CASSLGTSITNEQYF.